The 28 T cell receptor beta chains listed next were all sequenced from one sample in a study of a mutant IDH1 vaccine in newly diagnosed glioma. The protocol was immunoSEQ multiplex PCR, while the TCRdb copy is restricted to in-frame clones and leaves out a portion. The sample consists of about 60,000 clones, about nine tenths of them appearing once. Indicated time point: week 23, last vaccination. With topical imiquimod, each dose of the vaccine consisted of 300 ug of mutant IDH1 20-mer peptide. No antigen has been assigned to these receptors. The sample here was PBMCs, taken from a glioma patient whose treatment included an IDH1 peptide vaccine. The origin of the receptors is a man aged 35-49 years with glioma.

The chain joins TRBV11-2 to TRBJ2-5; 8 bases line up with TRBD2. CDR3 size: 17 residues. J lost 2 bases, V lost 4 bases, and 12 bases had no gene match. Germline-derived CDR1 and CDR2 are SGHAT and FQNNGV. The CDR3 nucleotides are TGTGCCAGCAGCTCGGTAGGACCGGGGACTAGTCAAGAGACCCAGTACTTC. The encoded protein is CASSSVGPGTSQETQYF.

The CDR3 DNA is TGTGCCAGTAGTACCCCGGGACAGAGGACCTACGAGCAGTACTTC. Translating it yields CASSTPGQRTYEQYF. The chain has TRBV19 and TRBJ2-7; 7 nucleotides line up with TRBD1. CDR3 size: 15 residues. V shed 4 bases, J shed 2 bases, and the junction held 8 bases outside the gene matches. CDR1 is LNHDA, CDR2 SQIVND, per germline (reference sequence).

The V gene is TRBV19, the J gene TRBJ2-7, with TRBD1 identical over 7 bases. The V gene end was trimmed by 8 bases and the J gene end by 3 bases; junction bases not matched to a gene: 4. Germline loops: CDR1 LNHDA, CDR2 SQIVND (reference sequence). The CDR3 totals 12 residues. The DNA for the CDR3 is TGTGCCAGTGAAGCAGGGGGCTACGAGCAGTACTTC. Protein product: CASEAGGYEQYF. The complete variable domain, with remaining parts taken from reference TRBV19 and TRBJ2-7, reads DGGITQSPKYLFRKEGQNVTLSCEQNLNHDAMYWYRQDPGQGLRLIYYSQIVNDFQKGDIAEGYSVSREKKESFPLTVTSAQKNPTAFYLCASEAGGYEQYFGPGTRLTVT.

The V gene is TRBV29-1, the J gene TRBJ1-2, with 7 bases identical to TRBD1. Germline V gene lookup returns CDR1 SQVTM and CDR2 ANQGSEA. V was pared by 0 bases and J by 8 bases, with 9 bases of the junction left unmatched. The CDR3 covers 14 residues. CDR3: CSVEDPDREGGYTF. For the CDR3, the DNA is TGCAGCGTTGAAGATCCCGACAGGGAAGGGGGCTACACCTTC.

The rearrangement joins TRBV6-4 to TRBJ1-5; tentative D call: TRBD1 (5 bases). The V and J ends lost 6 bases and 5 bases respectively, with 11 bases between them. The CDR3 is made up of 13 amino acids. Germline CDR1 reads MRHNA; CDR2 reads SNTAGT. Here the CDR3 reads CASSGDAHQPQHF. The CDR3 DNA is TGTGCCAGCAGCGGGGACGCCCATCAGCCCCAGCATTTT.

This clone has only a few counts. The CDR3 nucleotides read TGTGCCAGCAGTGACCCAAGCCGGGCCCCGGACACTGAAGCTTTCTTT. Amino acids: CASSDPSRAPDTEAFF. The rearrangement joins TRBV25-1 to TRBJ1-1; D unresolved. The CDR3 is made up of 16 amino acids. V lost 3 bases and J lost 3, with 17 bases in between. The germline CDR1 and CDR2 sequences are MGHDK and SYGVNS.

The gene calls are TRBV5-5 and TRBJ2-7, with 8 bases identical to TRBD1. CDR1 and CDR2 (germline): SGHKS, YYEKEE (reference sequence). This CDR3 contains 16 residues. With V trimmed by 6 bases and J by 2 bases, 13 bases remained unmatched. The CDR3 loop reads CASTFRDRGDTYEQYF. The DNA of the CDR3 is TGTGCCAGCACCTTTCGAGACAGGGGTGATACCTACGAGCAGTACTTC.

This sequence joins TRBV13 and TRBJ2-2; 8 bases fit TRBD1. The CDR3 totals 16 residues. Germline assignment: CDR1 PRHDT and CDR2 FYEKMQ (reference sequence). Unmatched junction bases numbered 12, after V lost 6 bases and J lost 6 bases. DNA of the CDR3: TGTGCCAGCAGTTTGGACAGGGAAGGCTATCCCGGGGAGCTGTTTTTT. This sequence encodes CASSLDREGYPGELFF.

This chain links TRBV27 with TRBJ2-1; 7 positions match TRBD2. This CDR3 has 13 residues. Germline V gene sequence: CDR1 MNHEY, CDR2 SMNVEV (reference sequence). The junction had 11 bases not matched to a gene; V was cut back by 5 bases and J by 13 bases. CDR3: CASSPIPGGFQFF. The CDR3 DNA follows: TGTGCCAGCAGTCCCATCCCGGGAGGATTTCAGTTCTTC.

The chain has TRBV11-2 and TRBJ1-4; perhaps TRBD1 as D (5 bases). Germline V gene lookup returns CDR1 SGHAT and CDR2 FQNNGV. With 1 base removed from V and 0 bases from J, the gap between germline ends came to 6 bases. The CDR3 covers 15 residues. CDR3 amino acids: CASSLGQSTNEKLFF. The CDR3 coding sequence is TGTGCCAGCAGCTTAGGACAGTCAACTAATGAAAAACTGTTTTTT.

V is TRBV6-1 and J is TRBJ1-5; D ambiguous. The germline gives CDR1 MNHNS, CDR2 SASEGT. V shed 7 bases and J shed 0 bases, with 7 bases lying between them. The CDR3 is 13 residues long. The CDR3 region is CASMVHSNQPQHF. CDR3 bases: TGTGCCAGCATGGTCCATAGCAATCAGCCCCAGCATTTT.

The chain has TRBV29-1 and TRBJ1-4; D is unclear. V lost 5 bases and J 1 base, leaving 5 bases between the germline ends. CDR3 length: 12 residues. Germline-derived CDR1 and CDR2 are SQVTM and ANQGSEA. CDR3 nucleotides: TGCAGCGTTTCAAGAACTAATGAAAAACTGTTTTTT. This translates into CSVSRTNEKLFF.

In DNA form, the CDR3 reads TGCAGTGCTAGAGGACAGAGTGAAGCTTTCTTT. This sequence encodes CSARGQSEAFF. The gene calls are TRBV20-1 and TRBJ1-1; tentative D call: TRBD1 (5 bases). Between the trimmed V and J ends, which lost 1 base and 7 bases, there was a span of 7 bases. Germline assignment: CDR1 DFQATT and CDR2 SNEGSKA (reference sequence). This CDR3 has 11 amino acids.

The rearrangement uses TRBV6-5 and TRBJ2-7; 9 bases map to TRBD1. V gave up 6 bases and J gave up 2 bases; unmatched junction bases: 2. CDR3 length: 13 amino acids. Germline V gene data show CDR1 as MNHEY and CDR2 as SVGAGI. CDR3 loop: CASSGDRAYEQYF. In DNA form, the CDR3 reads TGTGCCAGCAGCGGGGACAGGGCCTACGAGCAGTACTTC.

This chain links TRBV7-9 with TRBJ1-5, with D maybe TRBD1 (6 bases). Deletions cut 11 bases from V and 1 base from J, with 15 bases between. The CDR3 contains 14 residues. Germline assignment: CDR1 SEHNR and CDR2 FQNEAQ (reference sequence). Here the CDR3 DNA reads TGTGCCTCGGGGGCAGGGATCAGCAATCAGCCCCAGCATTTT. Protein: CASGAGISNQPQHF.

The CDR3 region has the DNA TGTGCCAGCAGCTTGCGGCCCTACGGAAACACTGAAGCTTTCTTT. This gives the protein CASSLRPYGNTEAFF. The genes are TRBV5-6 and TRBJ1-1; D gene ambiguous. CDR3 length: 15 amino acids. Looked up from germline, CDR1 is SGHDT and CDR2 is YYEEEE. V dropped 1 base and J dropped 2 bases, with 12 bases sitting between them.

The V call is TRBV11-2, the J call TRBJ2-1; tentatively, D is TRBD1 (6 bases). Trimming left V 2 bases short and J 7 bases short, with 9 bases between. CDR1 and CDR2 from the germline V gene are SGHAT and FQNNGV. There are 13 residues in the CDR3. The CDR3 nucleotides are TGTGCCAGCAGCTTATACAGGGAAAATGAGCAGTTCTTC. This sequence encodes CASSLYRENEQFF.

This clone was seen only once. J is TRBJ1-2 and V is TRBV5-1, with 7 bases aligning to TRBD1. This CDR3 is built from 18 residues. Germline V gives CDR1 SGHRS, CDR2 YFSETQ. V gave up 4 bases and J gave up 3 bases; unmatched junction bases: 18. This chain's CDR3 is CASSPQPGQQILHYGYTF. As DNA, the CDR3 is TGCGCCAGCAGCCCCCAACCGGGACAGCAGATTCTCCACTATGGCTACACCTTC.

This chain connects TRBV29-1 to TRBJ1-1; no clear D gene. Germline V CDR1 and CDR2: SQVTM, ANQGSEA. V dropped 3 bases and J dropped 6 bases, with 11 bases sitting between them. The CDR3 extends over 12 amino acids. CDR3 sequence reads: CSVELGSAEAFF. CDR3 nucleotides: TGCAGCGTTGAGCTGGGGAGCGCTGAAGCTTTCTTT.

This clone was seen a single time. The rearrangement joins TRBV18 to TRBJ1-4, with TRBD1 identical over 7 bases. The CDR3 loop spans 17 amino acids. Germline V gene data show CDR1 as KGHSH and CDR2 as LQKENI. V was pared by 2 bases and J by 3 bases, with 9 bases of the junction left unmatched. This CDR3 reads CASSPRRGLEANEKLFF. For the CDR3, the DNA is TGTGCCAGCTCACCAAGGAGGGGGCTAGAGGCTAATGAAAAACTGTTTTTT.

This chain joins TRBV19 and TRBJ1-5; perhaps TRBD1 as D (5 bases). The germline gives CDR1 LNHDA, CDR2 SQIVND (reference sequence). The CDR3 spans 13 residues. The V end lost 7 bases, the J end lost 3 bases, and 10 bases lay between the germline ends. In DNA form, the CDR3 reads TGTGCCAGTACACCGGGGCCCAATCAGCCCCAGCATTTT. Amino acid sequence: CASTPGPNQPQHF.

The chain uses TRBV5-8 and TRBJ2-3; TRBD2 agrees at 14 bases. The CDR3 is 14 amino acids. Trimming took 4 bases from V and 10 from J; bases not matched to a gene: 5. Looked up from germline, CDR1 is SGHTS and CDR2 is YDEGEE. The CDR3 loop reads CASSKGLAGEAQYF. The CDR3, as DNA: TGTGCCAGCAGCAAGGGACTAGCGGGAGAGGCGCAGTATTTT.

J is TRBJ1-2 and V is TRBV19; D gene ambiguous. V gave up 1 base and J gave up 2 bases, with 11 bases separating them. The CDR3 spans 15 residues. CDR1 is LNHDA, CDR2 SQIVND, per germline (reference sequence). This CDR3 is CASSIGGGSNYGYTF. The CDR3 nucleotides are TGTGCCAGTAGTATAGGAGGAGGGTCGAACTATGGCTACACCTTC. Full variable domain (remainder filled in from reference TRBV19 and TRBJ1-2): DGGITQSPKYLFRKEGQNVTLSCEQNLNHDAMYWYRQDPGQGLRLIYYSQIVNDFQKGDIAEGYSVSREKKESFPLTVTSAQKNPTAFYLCASSIGGGSNYGYTFGSGTRLTVV.

CDR3 DNA sequence: TGTGCCAGCAGTTTCGGGACAGCCCAGGGAAACACCATATATTTT. It is translated as CASSFGTAQGNTIYF. The J gene is TRBJ1-3, the V gene TRBV6-5; the match to TRBD1 covers 7 bases. The CDR3 has 15 amino acids. V lost 4 bases and J lost 4; bases outside the gene matches: 7. In germline, CDR1 is MNHEY, CDR2 SVGAGI.

A note on this clone: Other nucleotide sequences in the sample specify the same CDR3. The chain recombines TRBV5-1 with TRBJ2-7; D is undetermined. Trimming stripped 4 bases from V and 0 bases from J, with 11 bases between. The CDR3 is made up of 14 amino acids. The germline V gene has CDR1 SGHRS and CDR2 YFSETQ. The CDR3 loop is CASSPRQASYEQYF. CDR3 nucleotide sequence: TGCGCCAGCAGCCCCAGGCAGGCCTCCTACGAGCAGTACTTC.

The chain joins TRBV19 to TRBJ2-3, with TRBD2 matching over 7 bases. The germline V gene has CDR1 LNHDA and CDR2 SQIVND (reference sequence). Losses at the gene ends were 9 bases for V and 1 base for J; bases not matched to a gene: 10. This CDR3 spans 15 amino acids. The CDR3 protein is CASHLSGIGTDTQYF. The DNA of the CDR3 is TGTGCCAGCCACTTAAGCGGGATTGGCACAGATACGCAGTATTTT. Full variable domain (missing parts from reference TRBV19 and TRBJ2-3): DGGITQSPKYLFRKEGQNVTLSCEQNLNHDAMYWYRQDPGQGLRLIYYSQIVNDFQKGDIAEGYSVSREKKESFPLTVTSAQKNPTAFYLCASHLSGIGTDTQYFGPGTRLTVL.

The rearrangement uses TRBV7-2 and TRBJ2-3; D uncertain. Germline CDR1 reads SGHTA; CDR2 reads FQGNSA. Deletions cut 2 bases from V and 1 base from J, with 7 bases between. This CDR3 is built from 14 residues. CDR3 sequence: CASSLFQGTDTQYF. The DNA for the CDR3 is TGTGCCAGCAGCTTATTTCAGGGCACAGATACGCAGTATTTT.

This chain uses TRBV7-3 with TRBJ1-1; no reliable D call. The CDR3 runs to 14 residues. CDR1 and CDR2 (germline): SGHTA, FQGTGA. V gave up 0 bases and J gave up 5 bases, with 10 bases separating them. In DNA, the CDR3 is TGTGCCAGCAGCTTAACTCCGGGTGAAACTGAAGCTTTCTTT. Its translation is CASSLTPGETEAFF. Supplemented by reference TRBV7-3 and TRBJ1-1, the full variable domain reads GAGVSQTPSNKVTEKGKYVELRCDPISGHTALYWYRQSLGQGPEFLIYFQGTGAADDSGLPNDRFFAVRPEGSVSTLKIQRTERGDSAVYLCASSLTPGETEAFFGQGTRLTVV.